The 26 T cell receptor beta chains reported below all come from one sample, sequenced in a study of OX40 agonist ivuxolimab in advanced cancers. Generated by immunoSEQ multiplex PCR, the TCRdb table keeps only in-frame clones and is missing some. The sample contains some 62,000 clones, more than 85% of which appear only once. Here the sequenced sample was CD4+ or CD8+ T cells sorted from blood, taken in a trial of the OX40 agonist ivuxolimab. The source is an adult with an advanced solid tumor such as melanoma, head and neck, liver or kidney cancer.

The chain carries TRBV4-1 and TRBJ1-1, with TRBD1 as a possible D gene (6 bases). V lost 1 base and J 3 bases, leaving 15 bases between the germline ends. The CDR3 runs to 16 residues. Germline values: CDR1 MGHRA, CDR2 YSYEKL. CDR3 loop: CASSQGQAGVDTEAFF. The DNA for the CDR3 is TGCGCCAGCAGCCAAGGTCAGGCAGGGGTAGACACTGAAGCTTTCTTT.

The rearrangement links TRBV11-2 to TRBJ2-3; 7 bases are shared with TRBD2. Germline CDR1 and CDR2: SGHAT and FQNNGV. V gave up 0 bases and J gave up 0 bases; unmatched junction bases: 6. This CDR3 region has 17 residues. As DNA, the CDR3 is TGTGCCAGCAGCTTAGATCTCGTACTAGCGAGCACAGATACGCAGTATTTT. Its translation is CASSLDLVLASTDTQYF. Together with reference TRBV11-2 and TRBJ2-3, the CDR3 gives the full variable domain: EAGVAQSPRYKIIEKRQSVAFWCNPISGHATLYWYQQILGQGPKLLIQFQNNGVVDDSQLPKDRFSAERLKGVDSTLKIQPAKLEDSAVYLCASSLDLVLASTDTQYFGPGTRLTVL.

The CDR3 DNA reads as TGCAGCGTTGAAGCTGACACTAGCACAGATACGCAGTATTTT. Translated: CSVEADTSTDTQYF. The chain combines TRBV29-1 with TRBJ2-3; D call uncertain. The CDR3 has 14 amino acids. Germline V CDR1 and CDR2: SQVTM, ANQGSEA. The V end was cut by 1 base, the J end by 0 bases, with 8 bases between.

The chain links TRBV4-1 to TRBJ2-7; D possibly uses TRBD1 or TRBD2 (5 bases each). Germline-derived CDR1 and CDR2 are MGHRA and YSYEKL. CDR3 length equals 12 residues. Trimming pared 3 bases from V and 10 bases from J, leaving 13 bases between. The CDR3 DNA follows: TGCGCCAGCAGCCACGGACGGGGCGAACAGTACTTC. Its translation: CASSHGRGEQYF.

The chain carries TRBV11-2 and TRBJ2-3, with D maybe TRBD2 (6 bases). Germline CDR1 SGHAT, CDR2 FQNNGV. CDR3 length equals 15 residues. V lost 3 bases and J 4 bases, leaving 14 bases between the germline ends. The CDR3 nucleotides read TGTGCCAGCAGCTTCTTCCGGGAGAGGGCAGATACGCAGTATTTT. Protein sequence: CASSFFRERADTQYF.

This clone came up a few times. The chain has TRBV7-9 and TRBJ2-1; D is ambiguous. V gave up 5 bases and J gave up 8 bases, with 16 bases separating them. This CDR3 is built from 14 residues. Germline CDR1 and CDR2: SEHNR and FQNEAQ (reference sequence). The CDR3 DNA sequence: TGTGCCAGCAGCCCCCCGGTGGGTTTCGATGAGCAGTTCTTC. Its protein product is CASSPPVGFDEQFF. Full variable domain (remainder filled in from reference TRBV7-9 and TRBJ2-1): DTGVSQNPRHKITKRGQNVTFRCDPISEHNRLYWYRQTLGQGPEFLTYFQNEAQLEKSRLLSDRFSAERPKGSFSTLEIQRTEQGDSAMYLCASSPPVGFDEQFFGPGTRLTVL.

The V and J genes are TRBV27 and TRBJ1-5; 7 bases line up with TRBD1. Germline lookup yields CDR1 MNHEY and CDR2 SMNVEV (reference sequence). V lost 5 bases and J lost 1; bases outside the gene matches: 11. CDR3 length: 17 residues. In DNA, the CDR3 is TGTGCCAGCAGTCCATCGACAGGGATCGTCAGCAATCAGCCCCAGCATTTT. This encodes CASSPSTGIVSNQPQHF.

This clone was found once. The chain links TRBV11-2 to TRBJ2-2; the D gene is possibly TRBD1 (5 bases). Germline loops: CDR1 SGHAT, CDR2 FQNNGV. V lost 1 base, J lost 4 bases, and 7 bases lay in between. The CDR3 sequence is 14 residues long. CDR3 amino acids: CASSLVGATGELFF. In DNA, the CDR3 is TGTGCCAGCAGCTTAGTAGGGGCCACCGGGGAGCTGTTTTTT.

The J gene is TRBJ2-7, the V gene TRBV27; D perhaps matches TRBD2 (7 bases). V was clipped by 6 bases and J by 3 bases, with 27 bases between them. Germline CDR1 and CDR2: MNHEY and SMNVEV (reference sequence). This CDR3 spans 18 amino acids. The CDR3 nucleotides are TGTGCCAGCAGCGGGGGGCAGGGTCAGGTCCAGGATTACTACGAGCAGTACTTC. This sequence encodes CASSGGQGQVQDYYEQYF.

The V call is TRBV7-9, the J call TRBJ1-4; 8 nucleotides match TRBD1. The germline CDR1 and CDR2 sequences are SEHNR and FQNEAQ (reference sequence). The CDR3 runs 15 residues. V dropped 5 bases and J dropped 5; count of bases not matched to a gene: 7. The CDR3 bases are TGTGCCAGCAGCCCCCAGACAGGGGTAAATGAAAAACTGTTTTTT. Its translation: CASSPQTGVNEKLFF.

The V gene is TRBV14, the J gene TRBJ2-7; 10 nucleotides align to TRBD1. Germline assignment: CDR1 SGHDN and CDR2 FVKESK. The CDR3 covers 13 residues. J gave up 3 bases and V 6 bases, and 2 bases lay outside the gene matches. The DNA of the CDR3 is TGTGCCAGCAGAGGGACAGGGGACTACGAGCAGTACTTC. This sequence encodes CASRGTGDYEQYF.

The rearrangement joins TRBV28 to TRBJ2-7, with TRBD2 as a possible D gene (5 bases). Germline V lookup: CDR1 MDHEN, CDR2 SYDVKM. The CDR3 covers 14 residues. V gave up 3 bases and J gave up 7 bases, with 16 bases separating them. This CDR3 is CASSLRAVRGEQYF. The CDR3 DNA reads as TGTGCCAGCAGTTTGCGGGCCGTAAGAGGGGAGCAGTACTTC.

The chain carries TRBV6-5 and TRBJ1-4; the D gene is possibly TRBD1 (6 bases). V was cut by 6 bases and J by 7 bases, with 12 bases left in between. CDR3 length: 13 residues. Germline values: CDR1 MNHEY, CDR2 SVGAGI. The CDR3, as DNA: TGTGCCAGCAGGCTCCGAGGGGGTGAAAAACTGTTTTTT. Protein: CASRLRGGEKLFF.

The chain recombines TRBV2 with TRBJ2-3, with 7 bases lining up with TRBD2. The germline V gene encodes CDR1 SNHLY and CDR2 FYNNEI. This CDR3 has 13 amino acids. After removal of 7 bases from V and 3 bases from J, the junction contained 4 bases not matched to a gene. In nucleotides, the CDR3 is TGTGCCAGCAAGCTAGCGGTTACAGATACGCAGTATTTT. Translated, it gives CASKLAVTDTQYF. Together with reference TRBV2 and TRBJ2-3, the CDR3 gives the full variable domain: EPEVTQTPSHQVTQMGQEVILRCVPISNHLYFYWYRQILGQKVEFLVSFYNNEISEKSEIFDDQFSVERPDGSNFTLKIRSTKLEDSAMYFCASKLAVTDTQYFGPGTRLTVL.

The V call is TRBV15, the J call TRBJ2-5, with TRBD1 matching 8 bases. Trimming cost V 0 bases and J 3 bases; bases outside gene matches: 3. There are 15 residues in the CDR3. Germline-derived CDR1 and CDR2 are LNHNV and YYDKDF (reference sequence). In nucleotides, the CDR3 is TGTGCCACCAGCAGAGATTTGACAGGGGAAGAGACCCAGTACTTC. Translation: CATSRDLTGEETQYF.

V usage is TRBV6-5 and J usage is TRBJ2-7, with D maybe TRBD2 (6 bases). Per germline, CDR1 MNHEY and CDR2 SVGAGI. This CDR3 region has 15 residues. V lost 0 bases, J lost 3 bases, and 12 bases lay in between. CDR3 DNA: TGTGCCAGCAGTTACTCGGAGGGGCAGAGCTACGAGCAGTACTTC. It specifies CASSYSEGQSYEQYF.

The CDR3 is CASSVVEAGELFF. CDR3 coding DNA: TGTGCCAGCAGCGTAGTGGAGGCCGGGGAGCTGTTTTTT. J is TRBJ2-2 and V is TRBV9; weak D call: TRBD2 (5 bases). The CDR3 spans 13 residues. The V gene lost 0 bases and the J gene lost 6 bases, with 6 bases spanning the gap. Germline-derived CDR1 and CDR2 are SGDLS and YYNGEE.

The rearrangement links TRBV27 to TRBJ2-3; the D is unclear. The CDR3 runs to 12 residues. In germline, CDR1 is MNHEY, CDR2 SMNVEV (reference sequence). Trimming took off 3 bases at V and 8 bases at J, with 9 bases between the two ends. The CDR3 DNA reads TGTGCCAGCAGTTTTAATTCGGGTACGCAGTATTTT. Translated: CASSFNSGTQYF.

The CDR3 DNA follows: TGTGCCAGCAGTTTCACAGGGGGGTACACTGAAGCTTTCTTT. Its protein is CASSFTGGYTEAFF. This sequence joins TRBV28 and TRBJ1-1; 8 nucleotides match TRBD1. Unmatched junction bases numbered 3, after V lost 3 bases and J lost 3 bases. The CDR3 sequence is 14 residues long. CDR1 MDHEN and CDR2 SYDVKM come from the germline V gene.

V usage is TRBV2 and J usage is TRBJ1-4; 7 nucleotides match TRBD1. The CDR3 contains 17 residues. The germline CDR1 and CDR2 sequences are SNHLY and FYNNEI. Losses at the gene ends were 3 bases for V and 4 bases for J; bases not matched to a gene: 11. CDR3 in amino acids: CASSDSVQGLDNEKLFF. The DNA for the CDR3 is TGTGCCAGCAGTGACTCGGTACAGGGGCTCGATAATGAAAAACTGTTTTTT.

The chain recombines TRBV6-5 with TRBJ1-1, with a weak D call TRBD1 (6 bases). Trimming left V 2 bases short and J 0 bases short, with 10 bases between. The germline V gene encodes CDR1 MNHEY and CDR2 SVGAGI. The CDR3 totals 15 residues. CDR3 bases: TGTGCCAGCAGTTACGCTGGGACATTGAACACTGAAGCTTTCTTT. Its protein product is CASSYAGTLNTEAFF.

The rearrangement joins TRBV11-2 to TRBJ2-6; D remains ambiguous. The CDR3 runs 13 residues. Trimming removed 3 bases from V and 1 base from J, with 1 base in between. The V gene's germline CDR1 is SGHAT and CDR2 FQNNGV. CDR3 protein: CASSFSGANVLTF. The CDR3, as DNA: TGTGCCAGCAGCTTTTCTGGGGCCAACGTCCTGACTTTC.

This rearrangement joins TRBV11-2 to TRBJ2-6; D is unresolved. Deletions cut 4 bases from V and 5 bases from J, with 12 bases between. Per germline, CDR1 SGHAT and CDR2 FQNNGV. This CDR3 is 15 amino acids long. The CDR3 DNA sequence: TGTGCCAGCAGCTATCAACAAAGTCGGGCCAACGTCCTGACTTTC. Translating it yields CASSYQQSRANVLTF.

For this clone: Being one base from a much bigger clone, this may be a read error. The same CDR3 is also encoded by other DNA sequences in this sample. V usage is TRBV6-1 and J usage is TRBJ1-5; no clear D gene. The germline V gene encodes CDR1 MNHNS and CDR2 SASEGT. The CDR3 is made up of 13 amino acids. Trimming took off 9 bases at V and 0 bases at J, with 9 bases between the two ends. The CDR3 reads CASTHDSNQPQHF. The CDR3 DNA is TGTGCCAGTACCCACGATAGCAATCAGCCCCAGCATTTT.

The chain is built from TRBV5-8 and TRBJ2-3; D could derive from TRBD1 or TRBD2 (5 bases each). Germline V lookup: CDR1 SGHTS, CDR2 YDEGEE. CDR3 size: 15 residues. V lost 2 bases and J 4 bases, leaving 14 bases between the germline ends. The CDR3 protein is CASSFGDVGADTQYF. The CDR3 nucleotides are TGTGCCAGCAGCTTTGGGGACGTAGGAGCAGATACGCAGTATTTT.

The chain couples TRBV28 to TRBJ2-1, with 8 nucleotides matching TRBD2. The CDR3 contains 17 residues. The V segment lost 6 bases and the J segment 0 bases; nucleotides outside the gene matches: 10. The germline gives CDR1 MDHEN, CDR2 SYDVKM. CDR3 DNA sequence: TGTGCCAGCAGCCAGGGGACTAGGGTGAGCTCCTACAATGAGCAGTTCTTC. This codes for CASSQGTRVSSYNEQFF.